This T cell receptor (beta chain) was recorded in a study of PD-1 blockade in classical Hodgkin lymphoma. General study results and limits: Prior to therapy, complete responders displayed diversity much like that of newly diagnosed patients. Newly diagnosed patients reportedly had lower baseline TCR diversity than healthy donors.

In regard to this clone: The antigen is undetermined.

Unmatched junction bases numbered 11, after V lost 4 bases and J lost 3 bases. CDR3 size: 16 residues. Germline loops: CDR1 SGHRS, CDR2 YFSETQ. Stated time point: cycle 4 day 1 (C4D1), after 6 weeks of nivolumab. Every one of the patients relapsed after autologous stem cell transplantation (brentuximab vedotin exposure was variable). Only in-frame clones appear in the TCRdb table, and some are missing; sequencing was by immunoSEQ multiplex PCR. Seen here are 25,000 to 30,000 clones, around 77% observed once, and the top ten hold under 20%. The source is a human donor with classical Hodgkin lymphoma. The chain recombines TRBV5-1 with TRBJ1-1, with 8 bases fitting TRBD1. The sample consisted of peripheral blood mononuclear cells (PBMCs), taken before the fourth cycle of nivolumab. The chain's CDR3 is CASSKDRARQDTEAFF. The CDR3 region has the DNA TGCGCCAGCAGCAAGGACAGGGCTCGCCAGGACACTGAAGCTTTCTTT.